These 27 T cell receptor beta chains were sequenced from one sample in a study of CD8 T cells in Susac syndrome. Reverse transcription of about 0.5 to 1 ug RNA used random hexamers. TCRdb fed the immunoSEQ multiplex PCR reads into MiXCR, producing one record per CDR3 protein. The profile shows about 60,000 distinct CDR3 sequences, around 90% of them singletons. Sequencing was done on a sample of CD8+ T cells from PBMCs. All receptors derive from a human donor in good health.

The CDR3 sequence is CASSQVPGGVVYGYTF. CDR3 bases: TGCGCCAGCAGCCAAGTCCCCGGGGGGGTTGTGTATGGCTACACCTTC. V gene TRBV4-3 combines with J gene TRBJ1-2; TRBD1 might be the D (5 bases). Germline V gene lookup returns CDR1 LGHNA and CDR2 YSLEER. The ends were cut back, 1 base at V and 5 bases at J, with 17 bases in the middle. This CDR3 region has 16 residues.

The chain links TRBV27 to TRBJ1-6; D is uncertain. Germline CDR1 and CDR2: MNHEY and SMNVEV (reference sequence). The V gene lost 4 bases and the J gene lost 0 bases, with 10 bases spanning the gap. The CDR3 spans 16 residues. The CDR3 is CASSSVGSSYNSPLHF. The CDR3 bases are TGTGCCAGCAGTTCTGTGGGAAGCTCCTATAATTCACCCCTCCACTTT.

The chain uses TRBV28 and TRBJ1-1; D not certain. In germline, CDR1 is MDHEN, CDR2 SYDVKM. V was clipped by 4 bases and J by 0 bases, with 9 bases between them. This CDR3 contains 14 residues. This CDR3 reads CASSYGRLNTEAFF. The CDR3 DNA reads as TGTGCCAGCAGTTACGGCCGCTTGAACACTGAAGCTTTCTTT.

This chain links TRBV6-1 with TRBJ2-7; tentatively, D is TRBD2 (5 bases). CDR3 length: 13 residues. Trimming removed 5 bases at V and 4 bases at J, with 12 bases between. Germline V gene data show CDR1 as MNHNS and CDR2 as SASEGT. As DNA, the CDR3 is TGTGCCAGCAGTCCCGGGGTCGGATACGAGCAGTACTTC. Its protein product is CASSPGVGYEQYF.

The chain has TRBV6-5 and TRBJ1-5; the D is unclear. The CDR3 runs to 15 residues. CDR1 is MNHEY and CDR2 is SVGAGI in the germline V gene. Deletions cut 0 bases from V and 5 bases from J, with 11 bases between. The CDR3 DNA follows: TGTGCCAGCAGTTACTCGGGAAGTCTCCATCAGCCCCAGCATTTT. This gives the protein CASSYSGSLHQPQHF.

The V gene is TRBV11-2, the J gene TRBJ2-4; D may be TRBD1 (6 bases). V lost 4 bases and J 9 bases, leaving 19 bases between the germline ends. The germline V gene encodes CDR1 SGHAT and CDR2 FQNNGV. The CDR3 spans 15 residues. CDR3: CASSSPGQIVPIQYF. As DNA, the CDR3 is TGTGCCAGCAGCTCGCCGGGACAAATAGTCCCCATTCAGTACTTC.

A single count supports this clonotype. The chain combines TRBV12-3 or TRBV12-4 with TRBJ1-6; no definite D call. The CDR3 extends over 14 amino acids. The germline V and J ends were trimmed by 4 bases and 7 bases, with 11 bases remaining between them. The CDR3 bases are TGTGCCAGCAGTTCGGGGATCGGGAATTCACCCCTCCACTTT. The encoded protein is CASSSGIGNSPLHF.

The chain recombines TRBV15 with TRBJ1-5, with 8 bases fitting TRBD1. The germline gives CDR1 LNHNV, CDR2 YYDKDF (reference sequence). The V and J ends lost 1 base and 5 bases, in that order; junction bases with no gene match: 4. CDR3 length: 15 amino acids. CDR3: CATSRVTTGDQPQHF. In DNA, the CDR3 is TGTGCCACCAGCAGAGTAACGACAGGGGATCAGCCCCAGCATTTT.

The chain carries TRBV6-4 and TRBJ1-1, with a tentative D call TRBD1 (5 bases). The CDR3 totals 13 residues. Trimming took 2 bases from V and 2 from J, leaving 6 bases between them. CDR1 is MRHNA, CDR2 SNTAGT, per germline. CDR3 region: CASSDGTNTEAFF. CDR3 DNA sequence: TGTGCCAGCAGTGACGGGACCAACACTGAAGCTTTCTTT.

The J gene is TRBJ2-7, the V gene TRBV4-1; D gene unclear. Germline V lookup: CDR1 MGHRA, CDR2 YSYEKL. This CDR3 is 14 amino acids long. The V and J ends lost 0 bases and 0 bases respectively, with 6 bases between them. The CDR3 loop is CASSQEASSYEQYF. Written as DNA, the CDR3 is TGCGCCAGCAGCCAAGAGGCGAGCTCCTACGAGCAGTACTTC.

The gene calls are TRBV20-1 and TRBJ2-1; the D gene is possibly TRBD1 (6 bases). The V and J ends lost 3 bases and 0 bases respectively, with 15 bases between them. CDR3 length: 16 amino acids. The V gene's germline CDR1 is DFQATT and CDR2 SNEGSKA (reference sequence). The CDR3 bases are TGCAGTGCTAGTTACAGGGTCCTTAGCTCCTACAATGAGCAGTTCTTC. Amino acid sequence: CSASYRVLSSYNEQFF.

The gene calls are TRBV27 and TRBJ2-2; weak D call: TRBD1 (6 bases). The CDR3 extends over 14 amino acids. From germline, CDR1 is MNHEY and CDR2 SMNVEV (reference sequence). Trimming stripped 3 bases from V and 4 bases from J, with 9 bases between. CDR3 in amino acids: CASSFLDSTGELFF. DNA for the CDR3: TGTGCCAGCAGTTTCTTGGACAGCACCGGGGAGCTGTTTTTT.

The gene calls are TRBV6-1 and TRBJ2-7, with D perhaps matching TRBD2 (5 bases). Trimming pared 4 bases from V and 3 bases from J, leaving 10 bases between. Looked up from germline, CDR1 is MNHNS and CDR2 is SASEGT. CDR3 length equals 13 residues. The CDR3 region has the DNA TGTGCCAGCAGTGCTTACCGGGACTACGAGCAGTACTTC. Amino acid sequence: CASSAYRDYEQYF.

The V and J genes are TRBV30 and TRBJ2-7; no clear D gene. The CDR3 is 13 amino acids. Per germline, CDR1 GTSNPN and CDR2 SVGIG (reference sequence). Trimming cost V 0 bases and J 4 bases, with 10 bases left between them. The CDR3 sequence: CAWSVGQVYEQYF. As DNA, the CDR3 is TGTGCCTGGAGTGTTGGGCAGGTATACGAGCAGTACTTC.

The chain has TRBV7-9 and TRBJ2-3; a weak D match, TRBD2 (5 bases). There are 15 residues in the CDR3. V shed 1 base and J shed 5 bases, with 13 bases lying between them. Per the germline V gene, CDR1 is SEHNR and CDR2 is FQNEAQ (reference sequence). In nucleotides, the CDR3 is TGTGCCAGCAGCTTAGGGGAGAGGAAGGAAGATACGCAGTATTTT. Translated, it gives CASSLGERKEDTQYF.

The chain employs TRBV12-3 or TRBV12-4 and TRBJ2-2; 10 nucleotides agree with TRBD1. Trimming cost V 8 bases and J 6 bases; bases outside gene matches: 9. The CDR3 runs 15 residues. CDR3 sequence reads: CASGYGTGESGELFF. As DNA, the CDR3 is TGTGCCAGCGGATACGGGACAGGGGAATCCGGGGAGCTGTTTTTT.

The V and J genes are TRBV6-5 and TRBJ1-5; D is undetermined. Germline loops: CDR1 MNHEY, CDR2 SVGAGI. This CDR3 region has 14 residues. Between the trimmed V and J ends, which lost 0 bases and 2 bases, there was a span of 5 bases. This CDR3 reads CASSYSEGNQPQHF. CDR3 coding DNA: TGTGCCAGCAGTTACTCCGAGGGCAATCAGCCCCAGCATTTT.

V usage is TRBV2 and J usage is TRBJ2-7, with a tentative D call TRBD2 (5 bases). Germline V gene data show CDR1 as SNHLY and CDR2 as FYNNEI. The CDR3 covers 13 residues. V was shortened by 4 bases and J by 7 bases, with 14 bases between the two germline ends. CDR3 bases: TGTGCCAGCAGTGGGGTAGCGCACTTAGAGCAGTACTTC. Residues: CASSGVAHLEQYF.

J is TRBJ2-1 and V is TRBV11-2; TRBD2 aligns across 12 bases. The CDR3 extends over 19 amino acids. CDR1 is SGHAT, CDR2 FQNNGV, per germline. V was clipped by 5 bases and J by 8 bases; unmatched bases: 19. CDR3 sequence: CASSPWGSLGLAGIDEQFF. For the CDR3, the DNA is TGTGCCAGCAGCCCCTGGGGCTCTCTCGGACTAGCGGGGATCGATGAGCAGTTCTTC.

The gene calls are TRBV4-3 and TRBJ2-1; D is unresolved. CDR1 is LGHNA and CDR2 is YSLEER in the germline V gene. V lost 0 bases and J 0 bases, leaving 9 bases between the germline ends. CDR3 length: 16 residues. In DNA, the CDR3 is TGCGCCAGCAGCCAAGATGAGGAGAGCTCCTACAATGAGCAGTTCTTC. It translates to CASSQDEESSYNEQFF.

The V call is TRBV19, the J call TRBJ1-6; TRBD1 is a possible D gene (6 bases). Trimming cost V 4 bases and J 9 bases, with 10 bases left between them. Germline V gene sequence: CDR1 LNHDA, CDR2 SQIVND (reference sequence). The CDR3 spans 13 residues. CDR3 sequence reads: CASSSGGRSPLHF. CDR3 nucleotides: TGTGCCAGTAGTAGCGGGGGGCGTTCACCCCTCCACTTT.

The table lists this clonotype with a few counts. The V gene is TRBV29-1, the J gene TRBJ2-2; 7 positions match TRBD2. The trim removed 5 bases at V and 2 bases at J, leaving 2 bases unmatched. The CDR3 has 13 residues. Germline CDR1 reads SQVTM; CDR2 reads ANQGSEA. CDR3 DNA sequence: TGCAGCGTTCAAGCGGGAAACACCGGGGAGCTGTTTTTT. Protein: CSVQAGNTGELFF.

The J gene is TRBJ2-3, the V gene TRBV12-3 or TRBV12-4, with D uncertain. V was pared by 1 base and J by 0 bases, with 5 bases between. CDR3 length equals 14 residues. CDR3: CASSLVGSTDTQYF. DNA for the CDR3: TGTGCCAGCAGTTTAGTCGGGAGCACAGATACGCAGTATTTT.

The V and J genes are TRBV5-1 and TRBJ1-2; D not resolved. This CDR3 is built from 14 residues. Deletions cut 0 bases from V and 3 bases from J, with 9 bases between. CDR1 and CDR2 from the germline V gene are SGHRS and YFSETQ. CDR3 loop: CASSLATGDYGYTF. CDR3 coding DNA: TGCGCCAGCAGCTTGGCTACGGGAGACTATGGCTACACCTTC.

The genes are TRBV4-1 and TRBJ2-1; D assignment may be TRBD1 or TRBD2 (6 bases each). Germline V gives CDR1 MGHRA, CDR2 YSYEKL. This CDR3 has 15 residues. V shed 1 base and J shed 8 bases, with 15 bases lying between them. The CDR3: CASSQVQSGADEQFF. The CDR3 bases are TGCGCCAGCAGCCAAGTCCAGTCGGGGGCGGATGAGCAGTTCTTC.

The V call is TRBV4-1, the J call TRBJ1-2; TRBD1 matches 11 bases. CDR1 MGHRA and CDR2 YSYEKL come from the germline V gene. This CDR3 is built from 15 residues. V was pared by 0 bases and J by 8 bases, with 5 bases of the junction left unmatched. The CDR3 loop is CASSQEMDRGHGYTF. Here the CDR3 DNA reads TGCGCCAGCAGCCAAGAGATGGACAGGGGGCACGGCTACACCTTC.

The chain combines TRBV10-3 with TRBJ1-6, with D perhaps matching TRBD1 (6 bases). V lost 3 bases and J 0 bases, leaving 15 bases between the germline ends. Germline lookup yields CDR1 ENHRY and CDR2 SYGVKD. This CDR3 has 18 residues. Here the CDR3 reads CAISDPTGKGSYNSPLHF. In DNA, the CDR3 is TGTGCCATCAGTGACCCCACAGGGAAGGGCTCCTATAATTCACCCCTCCACTTT.